This record covers a single T cell receptor beta chain. Its antigen is unknown. These data are taken from a study of shared clonotypes between healthy human individuals. V shed 4 bases and J shed 5 bases, with 19 bases lying between them. Germline CDR1 reads SGDLS; CDR2 reads YYNGEE. CDR3 length: 16 amino acids. Broader study findings: Sharing across four donors was highest in naive CD4 (roughly 5%) and lowest in memory CD8 (0.4%). Naive subsets tended to show greater estimated richness than memory subsets.

The method was immunoSEQ multiplex PCR; TCRdb's version includes in-frame clones alone and lacks a portion of them. Of roughly 2,500,000 clones listed, 93% were seen once; the top ten hold around 0.4%. Material: naive CD4+ T cells from PBMCs. Sample subset: CD45RA+ positively selected. The TCR originated in a man aged 18 to 29 in good health. Some clones in this sample may be carry-over from other donors' samples. This sequence joins TRBV9 and TRBJ2-1; D call uncertain. CDR3 sequence reads: CASSPFSAQLHNEQFF. As DNA, the CDR3 is TGTGCCAGCAGCCCATTCTCGGCCCAGCTACACAATGAGCAGTTCTTC.